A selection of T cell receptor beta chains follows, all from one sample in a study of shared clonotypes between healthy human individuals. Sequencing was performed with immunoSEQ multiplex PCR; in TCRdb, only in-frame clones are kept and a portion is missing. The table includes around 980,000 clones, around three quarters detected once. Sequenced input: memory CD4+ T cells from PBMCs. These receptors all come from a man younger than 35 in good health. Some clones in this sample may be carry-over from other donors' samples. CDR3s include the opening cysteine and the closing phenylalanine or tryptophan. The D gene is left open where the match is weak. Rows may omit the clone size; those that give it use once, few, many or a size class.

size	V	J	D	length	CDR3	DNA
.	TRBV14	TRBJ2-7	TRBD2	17	CASSRRTSGIYSYEQYF	TGTGCCAGCAGCCGCAGAACTAGCGGGATCTACTCCTACGAGCAGTACTTC
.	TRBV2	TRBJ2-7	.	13	CASRLAVLPEQYF	TGTGCCAGCAGGCTAGCCGTTCTTCCCGAGCAGTACTTC
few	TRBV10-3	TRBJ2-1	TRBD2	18	CAISELFPKSGTYNEQFF	TGTGCCATCAGTGAGTTATTCCCCAAGAGCGGGACCTACAATGAGCAGTTCTTC
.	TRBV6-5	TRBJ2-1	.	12	CASSYSETEQFF	TGTGCCAGCAGTTACTCGGAAACCGAGCAGTTCTTC
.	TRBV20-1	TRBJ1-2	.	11	CSAGGTYGYTF	TGCAGTGCTGGGGGGACCTATGGCTACACCTTC
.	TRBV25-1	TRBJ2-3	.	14	CASSFLWDSDTQYF	TGTGCCAGCAGTTTTTTGTGGGACTCAGATACGCAGTATTTT
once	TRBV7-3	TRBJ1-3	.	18	CASSLRPAQGGFGNTIYF	TGTGCCAGCAGCTTAAGGCCCGCACAGGGAGGTTTTGGAAACACCATATATTTT
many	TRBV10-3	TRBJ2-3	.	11	CAISAGYTQYF	TGTGCCATCAGTGCAGGGTATACGCAGTATTTT
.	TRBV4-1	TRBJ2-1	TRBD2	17	CASSQDLSSGRVYEQFF	TGCGCCAGCAGCCAAGATCTGTCTAGCGGGAGGGTCTATGAGCAGTTCTTC
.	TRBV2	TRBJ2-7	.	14	CASNIRGSSHEQYF	TGTGCCAGCAATATTCGGGGATCGAGTCACGAGCAGTACTTC
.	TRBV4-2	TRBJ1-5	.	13	CASSQEETSTQHF	TGTGCCAGCAGCCAAGAGGAGACATCGACCCAGCATTTT
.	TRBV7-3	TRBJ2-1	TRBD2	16	CASSLASGIPYNEQFF	TGTGCCAGCAGCTTAGCTAGCGGGATCCCCTACAATGAGCAGTTCTTC
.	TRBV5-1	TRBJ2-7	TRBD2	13	CASSAGLASEQYF	TGCGCCAGCAGCGCGGGACTAGCGAGTGAGCAGTACTTC
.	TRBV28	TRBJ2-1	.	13	CASSLIHYNEQFF	TGTGCCAGCAGTTTAATCCACTACAATGAGCAGTTCTTC
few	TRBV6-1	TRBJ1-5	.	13	CASSEGLPGTQHF	TGTGCCAGCAGTGAGGGACTCCCGGGGACCCAGCATTTT
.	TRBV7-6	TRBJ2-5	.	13	CASSYGGLETQYF	TGTGCCAGCAGCTACGGGGGTCTTGAGACCCAGTACTTC
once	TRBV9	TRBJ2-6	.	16	CASSPTLYSGANVLTF	TGTGCCAGCAGCCCCACACTGTACTCTGGGGCCAACGTCCTGACTTTC
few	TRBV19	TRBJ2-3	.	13	CASRLDGADTQYF	TGTGCCAGTAGATTGGATGGGGCGGATACGCAGTATTTT
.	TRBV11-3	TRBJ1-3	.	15	CASSLVEGSGNTIYF	TGTGCCAGCAGCTTAGTGGAGGGCTCTGGAAACACCATATATTTT
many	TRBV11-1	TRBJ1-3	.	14	CASSGSYSGNTIYF	TGTGCCAGCAGCGGAAGTTACTCTGGAAACACCATATATTTT
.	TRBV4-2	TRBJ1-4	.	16	CASSQDFGLNYEKLFF	TGTGCCAGCAGCCAAGATTTCGGGCTCAACTATGAAAAACTGTTTTTT
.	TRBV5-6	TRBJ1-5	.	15	CASSLGGTYNQPQHF	TGTGCCAGCAGCTTGGGGGGGACGTACAATCAGCCCCAGCATTTT
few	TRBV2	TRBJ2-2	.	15	CASSEVSGLSGELFF	TGTGCCAGCAGTGAAGTCTCAGGGTTATCCGGGGAGCTGTTTTTT
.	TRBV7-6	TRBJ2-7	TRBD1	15	CASSRDRDPNYEQYF	TGTGCCAGCAGCCGCGACAGGGACCCCAACTACGAGCAGTACTTC
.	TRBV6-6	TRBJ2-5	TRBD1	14	CATSTGTGRETQYF	TGTGCCACCTCGACCGGGACAGGGCGAGAGACCCAGTACTTC
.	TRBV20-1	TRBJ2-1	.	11	CSASPENEQFF	TGCAGTGCCAGTCCCGAGAATGAGCAGTTCTTC
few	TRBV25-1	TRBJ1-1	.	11	CATVGNTEAFF	TGTGCCACCGTGGGGAACACTGAAGCTTTCTTT
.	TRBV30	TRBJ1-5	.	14	CAWSVGTKDQPQHF	TGTGCCTGGAGTGTGGGGACAAAAGATCAGCCCCAGCATTTT
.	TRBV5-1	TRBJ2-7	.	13	CASSLRAEYEQYF	TGCGCCAGCAGCTTGAGGGCAGAGTACGAGCAGTACTTC
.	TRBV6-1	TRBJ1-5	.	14	CASSEISGREPQHF	TGTGCCAGCAGTGAAATTTCAGGGCGGGAGCCCCAGCATTTT
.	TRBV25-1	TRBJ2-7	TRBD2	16	CASSQFRLAEGNEQYF	TGTGCCAGCAGCCAATTCCGACTAGCAGAAGGGAACGAGCAGTACTTC
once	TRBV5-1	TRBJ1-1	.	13	CASSPQSNTEAFF	TGCGCCAGCAGCCCGCAGAGCAACACTGAAGCTTTCTTT
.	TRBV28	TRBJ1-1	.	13	CASSFPVNTEAFF	TGTGCCAGCAGTTTTCCGGTGAACACTGAAGCTTTCTTT
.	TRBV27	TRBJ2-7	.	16	CASSLRSEAITYEQYF	TGTGCCAGCAGTTTACGGTCGGAAGCAATCACCTACGAGCAGTACTTC
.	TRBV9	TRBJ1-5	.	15	CASSPAGQGYQPQHF	TGTGCCAGCAGCCCCGCGGGGCAGGGGTATCAGCCCCAGCATTTT
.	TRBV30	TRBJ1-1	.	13	CAWSPRVDTEAFF	TGTGCCTGGAGTCCCAGGGTGGACACTGAAGCTTTCTTT
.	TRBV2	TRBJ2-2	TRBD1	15	CASRGQGANTGELFF	TGTGCCAGCAGGGGACAGGGGGCGAACACCGGGGAGCTGTTTTTT
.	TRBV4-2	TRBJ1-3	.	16	CASSQRAEDSGNTIYF	TGTGCCAGCAGCCAGCGAGCAGAGGACTCTGGAAACACCATATATTTT
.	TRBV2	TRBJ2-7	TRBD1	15	CASIPRQGNSYEQYF	TGTGCCAGCATCCCCCGACAGGGAAACTCCTACGAGCAGTACTTC
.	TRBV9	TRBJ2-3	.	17	CASSKGTGGTHMDTQYF	TGTGCCAGCAGTAAAGGGACGGGCGGGACCCACATGGATACGCAGTATTTT
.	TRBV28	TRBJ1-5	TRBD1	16	CASSGRTGGARQPQHF	TGTGCCAGCAGTGGCCGGACAGGGGGCGCGCGCCAGCCCCAGCATTTT
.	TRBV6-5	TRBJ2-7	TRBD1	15	CASSYSNRGMYEQYF	TGTGCCAGCAGTTACTCGAACAGGGGTATGTACGAGCAGTACTTC